This TCR beta chain was documented in a study of blood T cell repertoires in COVID-19. Study background: Acute and convalescent COVID-19 samples came from the United States, Italy and Spain. T cells, B-cell-depleted T cells, or PBMCs supplied cDNA or gDNA.

The method was immunoSEQ multiplex PCR; TCRdb's version includes in-frame clones alone and lacks a portion of them. Counted here are 120,000 to 150,000 clones, roughly four fifths occurring once; the ten biggest clones make up less than 15%. This clone was seen a single time. The CDR3 loop spans 15 amino acids. V lost 1 base and J lost 3, with 13 bases in between. Germline V gene lookup returns CDR1 SGHNT and CDR2 YYREEE (reference sequence). Sequenced material: peripheral blood. This chain links TRBV5-4 with TRBJ1-2; a possible D gene is TRBD1 (6 bases). This receptor was taken from a man at least 80 years old with acute or convalescent COVID-19. CDR3: CASSLIGRGYYGYTF. CDR3 DNA sequence: TGTGCCAGCAGCTTGATCGGCAGGGGCTACTATGGCTACACCTTC.